This section outlines one T cell receptor beta chain sequence together with its context. Sequencing was performed with immunoSEQ multiplex PCR; in TCRdb, only in-frame clones are kept and a portion is missing. The sample contains tens of thousands of clones, 97% of which appear only once. This record belongs to a study of technical replicates of blood from a few donors. Per germline, CDR1 SGHTA and CDR2 FQGNSA. This CDR3 spans 14 amino acids. The V end was cut by 1 base, the J end by 8 bases, with 11 bases between. The TCR comes from a human donor in good health. The sample comprised T cells isolated from PBMCs. The rearrangement uses TRBV7-2 and TRBJ1-4; D might be TRBD1 (5 bases). This CDR3 is CASSLGQNREKLFF. CDR3 bases: TGTGCCAGCAGCTTAGGACAGAATAGGGAAAAACTGTTTTTT.